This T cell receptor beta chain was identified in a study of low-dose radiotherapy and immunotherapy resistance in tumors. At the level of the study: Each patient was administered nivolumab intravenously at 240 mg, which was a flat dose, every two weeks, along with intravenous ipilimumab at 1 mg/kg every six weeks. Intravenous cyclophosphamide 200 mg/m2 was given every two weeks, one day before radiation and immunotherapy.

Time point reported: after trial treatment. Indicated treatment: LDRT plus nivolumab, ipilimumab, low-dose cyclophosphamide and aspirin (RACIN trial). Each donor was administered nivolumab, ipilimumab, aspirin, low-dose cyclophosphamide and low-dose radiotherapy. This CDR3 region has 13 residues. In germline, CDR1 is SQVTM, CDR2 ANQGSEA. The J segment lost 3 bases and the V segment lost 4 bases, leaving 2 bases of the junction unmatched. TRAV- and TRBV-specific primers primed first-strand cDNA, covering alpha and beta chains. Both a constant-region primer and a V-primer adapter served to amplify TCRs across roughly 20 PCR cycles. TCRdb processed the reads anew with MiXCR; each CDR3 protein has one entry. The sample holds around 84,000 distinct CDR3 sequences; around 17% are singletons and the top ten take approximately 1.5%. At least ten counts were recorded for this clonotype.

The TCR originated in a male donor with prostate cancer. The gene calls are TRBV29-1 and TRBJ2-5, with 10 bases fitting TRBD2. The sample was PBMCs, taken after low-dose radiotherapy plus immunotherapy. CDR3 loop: CSVVTSGKETQYF. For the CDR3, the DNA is TGCAGCGTTGTTACTAGCGGGAAAGAGACCCAGTACTTC.